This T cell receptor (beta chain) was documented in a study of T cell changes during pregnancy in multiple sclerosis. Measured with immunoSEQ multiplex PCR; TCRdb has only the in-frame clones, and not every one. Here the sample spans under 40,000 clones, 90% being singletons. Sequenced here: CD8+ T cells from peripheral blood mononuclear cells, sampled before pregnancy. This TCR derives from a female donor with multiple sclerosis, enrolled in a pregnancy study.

DNA of the CDR3: TGTGCCACCAGCAGAGATGGGGCGAACACTGAAGCTTTCTTT. Amino acids: CATSRDGANTEAFF. This chain joins TRBV15 and TRBJ1-1; D is possibly TRBD1 (5 bases). This CDR3 is 14 amino acids long. The V end was cut by 0 bases, the J end by 1 base, with 6 bases between. CDR1 LNHNV and CDR2 YYDKDF come from the germline V gene (reference sequence).